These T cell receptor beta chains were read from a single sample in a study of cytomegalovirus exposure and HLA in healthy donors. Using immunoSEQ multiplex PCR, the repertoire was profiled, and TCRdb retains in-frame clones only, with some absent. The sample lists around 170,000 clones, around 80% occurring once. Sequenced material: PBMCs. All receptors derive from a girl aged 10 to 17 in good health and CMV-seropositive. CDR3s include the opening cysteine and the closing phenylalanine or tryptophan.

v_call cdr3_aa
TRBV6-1 CASSEDRAYGYTF
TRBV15 CATSRDPGVYEQYF
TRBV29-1 CSVHRDRSNQPQHF
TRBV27 CASSLMRGEQFF
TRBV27 CASRSGTGMPDTQYF
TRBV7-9 CASSPSLQGNYGYTF
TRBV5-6 CASSSGQGARGAFF
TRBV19 CASSIDSGRANEQFF
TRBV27 CASSLLPGSGNTIYF
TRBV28 CASSSPLGVGTEAFF
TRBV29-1 CSVPVRTGSIEQYF
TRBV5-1 CASSLSSTSRDTQYF
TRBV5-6 CASSPPGGFNYGYTF
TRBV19 CASRAGGYTEAFF
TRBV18 CASSLGGGYTF
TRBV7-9 CASSDRTSGTYEQYF
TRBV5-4 CASSQDRARKNTGELFF
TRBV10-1 CASSEGAREQFF
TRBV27 CASSLLRHSTDTQYF
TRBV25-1 CASSDFYLGQVNTEAFF
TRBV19 CASSEGAGNEQFF
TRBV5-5 CASGPDPSGNTIYF
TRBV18 CASSPRLAGVTDTQYF
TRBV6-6 CASSSGTGRISYEQYF
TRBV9 CASSVDQRGATDTQYF